The 17 T cell receptor beta chains given below trace back to one sample, sequenced in a study of chemoradiotherapy in HPV16-positive cancers. Method: immunoSEQ multiplex PCR; TCRdb's copy keeps in-frame clones and lacks some. The table records approximately 11,000 clones, roughly 90% of them present only once. Sampling was conducted from a patient who underwent chemoradiotherapy. These TCRs come from a human donor with HPV-associated anogenital cancer.

CDR3 protein: CASSEEGASWTEAFF. The CDR3 DNA is TGTGCCAGCAGTGAAGAGGGGGCCAGTTGGACTGAAGCTTTCTTT. The chain has TRBV6-1 and TRBJ1-1, with 7 positions matching TRBD1. Germline CDR1 reads MNHNS; CDR2 reads SASEGT. This CDR3 is 15 amino acids long. V shed 1 base and J 5 bases; nucleotides not matched to a gene: 7.

The chain has TRBV11-2 and TRBJ1-4; D is unclear. Looked up from germline, CDR1 is SGHAT and CDR2 is FQNNGV. CDR3 length: 15 residues. V shed 5 bases and J shed 3 bases, with 13 bases lying between them. CDR3 protein: CASSPRAAANEKLFF. CDR3 nucleotides: TGTGCCAGCAGCCCACGCGCCGCAGCTAATGAAAAACTGTTTTTT.

This CDR3 reads CASREDRNYGYTF. In nucleotides, the CDR3 is TGTGCCAGCAGAGAGGACAGGAACTATGGCTACACCTTC. This chain joins TRBV6-5 and TRBJ1-2; the match to TRBD1 covers 7 bases. This CDR3 comprises 13 residues. Germline lookup yields CDR1 MNHEY and CDR2 SVGAGI. Losses at the gene ends were 6 bases for V and 2 bases for J; bases not matched to a gene: 3.

On this clone itself: Other DNA sequences in the sample encode the same CDR3. V usage is TRBV6-1 and J usage is TRBJ1-3; perhaps TRBD1 as D (5 bases). Germline CDR1 MNHNS, CDR2 SASEGT. V lost 1 base, J lost 7 bases, and 8 bases lay in between. The CDR3 is 13 amino acids. The CDR3 DNA sequence: TGTGCCAGCAGTGAAGTAGGGGCTAACACCATATATTTT. Its translation: CASSEVGANTIYF.

The chain employs TRBV7-9 and TRBJ2-3, with TRBD1 matching over 9 bases. Unmatched junction bases numbered 4, after V lost 3 bases and J lost 3 bases. Looked up from germline, CDR1 is SEHNR and CDR2 is FQNEAQ (reference sequence). There are 15 residues in the CDR3. This CDR3 is CASSFTGGPTDTQYF. The CDR3 nucleotides read TGTGCCAGCAGCTTCACAGGGGGCCCTACAGATACGCAGTATTTT.

V usage is TRBV7-2 and J usage is TRBJ2-3; TRBD2 matches at 10 bases. The J segment lost 3 bases and the V segment lost 0 bases, leaving 9 bases of the junction unmatched. The CDR3 covers 18 residues. Germline CDR1 is SGHTA and CDR2 is FQGNSA. The CDR3 loop reads CASSLAASGRGGTDTQYF. CDR3 DNA: TGTGCCAGCAGCTTAGCCGCCAGCGGGAGGGGCGGAACAGATACGCAGTATTTT.

The V and J genes are TRBV2 and TRBJ2-1; TRBD1 agrees at 8 bases. Per germline, CDR1 SNHLY and CDR2 FYNNEI. J was trimmed by 0 bases and V by 6 bases; bases with no gene match: 4. The CDR3 totals 15 residues. As DNA, the CDR3 is TGTGCCAGCAGGACCGGACAGGGCTCCTACAATGAGCAGTTCTTC. This gives the protein CASRTGQGSYNEQFF.

In this sample, this clone turned up a few times. The chain links TRBV21-1 to TRBJ1-2; the table's D call, TRBD1, has no DNA check behind it. TRBV21-1 counts as a pseudogene. The CDR3 totals 13 residues. Here the CDR3 DNA reads TGTGCCAGCCCGCAAGGGGATTTCTATGGCTACACCTTC. The encoded protein is CASPQGDFYGYTF.

The chain employs TRBV20-1 and TRBJ2-7; D not resolved. The V end lost 5 bases, the J end lost 2 bases, and 7 bases lay between the germline ends. Germline V CDR1 and CDR2: DFQATT, SNEGSKA (reference sequence). This CDR3 has 11 residues. CDR3 sequence reads: CSALLTYEQYF. DNA of the CDR3: TGCAGTGCTCTTTTAACCTACGAGCAGTACTTC.

This rearrangement joins TRBV25-1 to TRBJ1-2, with D uncertain. CDR1 and CDR2 from the germline V gene are MGHDK and SYGVNS. Between the trimmed V and J ends, which lost 4 bases and 4 bases, there was a span of 10 bases. This CDR3 has 13 amino acids. The CDR3 loop is CASSGTLSYGYTF. For the CDR3, the DNA is TGTGCCAGCAGTGGGACGCTTAGCTATGGCTACACCTTC.

Worth noting for this clone: The same CDR3 is also encoded by other DNA sequences in this sample. The rearrangement joins TRBV29-1 to TRBJ1-1; TRBD1 is a possible D gene (5 bases). V shed 6 bases and J shed 4 bases, with 15 bases lying between them. CDR1 is SQVTM, CDR2 ANQGSEA, per germline. This CDR3 region has 13 residues. CDR3 nucleotide sequence: TGCAGCGTGGGGGGTGGTCAGGGCACTGAAGCTTTCTTT. This gives the protein CSVGGGQGTEAFF.

The rearrangement links TRBV2 to TRBJ1-5, with 9 bases fitting TRBD1. CDR1 is SNHLY, CDR2 FYNNEI, per germline. There are 14 residues in the CDR3. Trimming removed 6 bases from V and 6 bases from J; junction bases left unmatched: 6. The CDR3, as DNA: TGTGCCAGCAGCCCGACAGGGGGGAGTCAGCCCCAGCATTTT. Translating gives CASSPTGGSQPQHF.

The chain recombines TRBV11-1 with TRBJ1-1; D ambiguous. CDR1 SGHAT and CDR2 FQDESV come from the germline V gene (reference sequence). The CDR3 extends over 14 amino acids. Trimming removed 3 bases from V and 2 bases from J, with 10 bases in between. DNA for the CDR3: TGTGCCAGCAGCTTCTCCCCGGCAAACACTGAAGCTTTCTTT. Protein: CASSFSPANTEAFF.

The chain has TRBV5-1 and TRBJ2-3; 10 nucleotides agree with TRBD2. The germline gives CDR1 SGHRS, CDR2 YFSETQ. The CDR3 runs to 16 residues. V lost 0 bases to trimming and J lost 6 bases; unmatched junction nucleotides: 7. This CDR3 is CASSLGSGGAGDTQYF. CDR3 DNA: TGCGCCAGCAGCTTGGGGAGCGGGGGGGCCGGTGATACGCAGTATTTT.

The chain couples TRBV13 to TRBJ2-1; D is perhaps TRBD1 (6 bases). CDR3 length: 12 amino acids. Trimming stripped 1 base from V and 15 bases from J, with 13 bases between. Germline-derived CDR1 and CDR2 are PRHDT and FYEKMQ (reference sequence). CDR3: CASSLVNQGLFF. The CDR3, as DNA: TGTGCCAGCAGCTTAGTAAACCAGGGGTTGTTCTTC. Complete variable domain (other parts from reference TRBV13 and TRBJ2-1): AAGVIQSPRHLIKEKRETATLKCYPIPRHDTVYWYQQGPGQDPQFLISFYEKMQSDKGSIPDRFSAQQFSDYHSELNMSSLELGDSALYFCASSLVNQGLFFGPGTRLTVL.

The chain has TRBV19 and TRBJ2-5, with D uncertain. Germline assignment: CDR1 LNHDA and CDR2 SQIVND (reference sequence). Trimming took 5 bases from V and 3 from J, leaving 13 bases between them. There are 14 residues in the CDR3. Written as DNA, the CDR3 is TGTGCCAGTAGTCCCGGAAACAATAAAGAGACCCAGTACTTC. This gives the protein CASSPGNNKETQYF.

The chain has TRBV5-1 and TRBJ2-1; 8 bases are shared with TRBD2. V lost 3 bases to trimming and J lost 3 bases; unmatched junction nucleotides: 5. CDR1 and CDR2 from the germline V gene are SGHRS and YFSETQ. The CDR3 is 15 amino acids. The CDR3 coding sequence is TGCGCCAGCAGCTCATCCGGGACTAGCTACAATGAGCAGTTCTTC. Translation gives CASSSSGTSYNEQFF.